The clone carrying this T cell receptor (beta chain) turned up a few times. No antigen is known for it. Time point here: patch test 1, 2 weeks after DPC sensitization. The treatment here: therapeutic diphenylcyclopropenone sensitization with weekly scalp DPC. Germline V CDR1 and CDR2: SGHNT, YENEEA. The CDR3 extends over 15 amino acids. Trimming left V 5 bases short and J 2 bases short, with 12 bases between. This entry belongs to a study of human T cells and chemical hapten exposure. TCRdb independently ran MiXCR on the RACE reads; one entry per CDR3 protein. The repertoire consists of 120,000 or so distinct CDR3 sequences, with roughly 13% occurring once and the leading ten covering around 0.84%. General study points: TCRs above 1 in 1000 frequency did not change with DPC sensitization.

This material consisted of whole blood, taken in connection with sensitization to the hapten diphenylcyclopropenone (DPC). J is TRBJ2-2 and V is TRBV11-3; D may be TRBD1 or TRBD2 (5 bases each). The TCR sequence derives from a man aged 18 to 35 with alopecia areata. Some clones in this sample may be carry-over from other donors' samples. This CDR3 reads CASSRGTENTGELFF. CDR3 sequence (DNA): TGTGCCAGCAGCCGAGGGACGGAAAACACCGGGGAGCTGTTTTTT.